This TCR beta chain was sequenced for a study of cytomegalovirus exposure and HLA in healthy donors. Study results and limitations: Within the 120 or so validation repertoires, first-cohort TCR clusters tended to co-occur, according to a later analysis.

Assay used: immunoSEQ multiplex PCR; TCRdb lists only in-frame clones, some missing. The repertoire holds more than 95,000 clones, with around 90% as singletons. The germline V gene encodes CDR1 SGHTA and CDR2 FQGTGA. The CDR3 runs to 13 residues. V lost 3 bases, J lost 3 bases, and 2 bases stayed unmatched. This clone was detected only a few times. Its antigen is not known. The receptor was derived from a woman aged 18-29 years in good health and CMV-seronegative. Sequencing was performed on PBMCs. The rearrangement joins TRBV7-3 to TRBJ2-7; 7 bases fit TRBD1. CDR3 coding DNA: TGTGCCAGCAGCTTCAACAGGGGCTACGAGCAGTACTTC. The encoded protein is CASSFNRGYEQYF. The complete variable domain, with remaining parts taken from reference TRBV7-3 and TRBJ2-7, reads GAGVSQTPSNKVTEKGKYVELRCDPISGHTALYWYRQSLGQGPEFLIYFQGTGAADDSGLPNDRFFAVRPEGSVSTLKIQRTERGDSAVYLCASSFNRGYEQYFGPGTRLTVT.